The next 4 T cell receptor beta chains were all read from a single sample in a study of cytomegalovirus exposure and HLA in healthy donors. TCRdb's copy holds only in-frame clones and misses some; the assay was immunoSEQ multiplex PCR. The sample includes around 66,000 clones, 95% to 98% of them seen just once. Sequencing was carried out using PBMCs. The receptors here all came from a woman aged 18-35 years in good health and CMV-seropositive.

This clone was seen just once. The chain joins TRBV28 to TRBJ2-3; D unclear. V shed 5 bases and J shed 6 bases, with 15 bases lying between them. Germline values: CDR1 MDHEN, CDR2 SYDVKM. This CDR3 spans 14 amino acids. The CDR3 DNA follows: TGTGCCAGCAGTATCGGTGGGTCGGGTGATACGCAGTATTTT. This translates into CASSIGGSGDTQYF. The whole variable domain, remainder taken from reference TRBV28 and TRBJ2-3, is DVKVTQSSRYLVKRTGEKVFLECVQDMDHENMFWYRQDPGLGLRLIYFSYDVKMKEKGDIPEGYSVSREKKERFSLILESASTNQTSMYLCASSIGGSGDTQYFGPGTRLTVL.

The chain uses TRBV2 and TRBJ2-7, with D tentatively TRBD1 (6 bases). The CDR3 extends over 13 amino acids. Germline lookup yields CDR1 SNHLY and CDR2 FYNNEI. The V end was cut by 7 bases, the J end by 1 base, with 11 bases between. CDR3 in amino acids: CASNSGASYEQYF. CDR3 sequence (DNA): TGTGCCAGCAACTCAGGGGCATCCTACGAGCAGTACTTC. Together with reference TRBV2 and TRBJ2-7, the CDR3 gives the full variable domain: EPEVTQTPSHQVTQMGQEVILRCVPISNHLYFYWYRQILGQKVEFLVSFYNNEISEKSEIFDDQFSVERPDGSNFTLKIRSTKLEDSAMYFCASNSGASYEQYFGPGTRLTVT.

The chain carries TRBV6-1 and TRBJ2-7; D may be TRBD1 (5 bases). Per the germline V gene, CDR1 is MNHNS and CDR2 is SASEGT. The CDR3 spans 12 residues. Trimming shortened V by 6 bases and J by 4 bases, and 10 bases separated the two germline ends. The CDR3 nucleotides are TGTGCCAGCAGCGACCCAGGGTACGAGCAGTACTTC. Translating it yields CASSDPGYEQYF.

The chain couples TRBV13 to TRBJ1-1; 8 bases are a match to TRBD1. This CDR3 region has 14 residues. The V gene's germline CDR1 is PRHDT and CDR2 FYEKMQ (reference sequence). V lost 4 bases to trimming and J lost 3 bases; unmatched junction nucleotides: 4. CDR3 DNA: TGTGCCAGCAGCTACAGGGGGGCCGACACTGAAGCTTTCTTT. This sequence encodes CASSYRGADTEAFF.